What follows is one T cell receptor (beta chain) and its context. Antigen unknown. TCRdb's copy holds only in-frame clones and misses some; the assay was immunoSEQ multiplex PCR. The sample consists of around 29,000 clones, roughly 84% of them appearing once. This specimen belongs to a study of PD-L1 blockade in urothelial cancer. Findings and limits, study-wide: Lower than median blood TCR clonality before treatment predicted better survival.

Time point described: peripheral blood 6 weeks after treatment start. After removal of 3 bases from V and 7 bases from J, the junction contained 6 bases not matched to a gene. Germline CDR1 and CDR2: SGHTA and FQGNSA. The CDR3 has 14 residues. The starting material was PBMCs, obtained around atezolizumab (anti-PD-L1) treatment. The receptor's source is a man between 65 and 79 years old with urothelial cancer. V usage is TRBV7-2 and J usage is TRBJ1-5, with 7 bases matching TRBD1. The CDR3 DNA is TGTGCCAGCAGCTTCACAGGGGCCGCGCAGCCCCAGCATTTT. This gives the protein CASSFTGAAQPQHF.